This TCR beta chain was recorded in a study of T cells in narcolepsy. The CDR3 has 17 amino acids. V shed 6 bases, J shed 8 bases, and the junction held 15 bases outside the gene matches. The V gene's germline CDR1 is WNHNN and CDR2 SYGVQD (reference sequence). By share, this clone counts as medium-sized (0.01 to 0.1%). Produced via immunoSEQ multiplex PCR; TCRdb's table is partial and in-frame only. The table lists about 22,000 clones, about 81% of them singletons. The sequence derives from a human donor in good health. This chain connects TRBV10-1 to TRBJ2-1; 11 positions agree with TRBD2. The sample taken for sequencing was memory (CD45RA-) CD4+ T cells from blood. DNA of the CDR3: TGCGCCAGCAGCCCGACTAGCGGGGTGAAGACCCTAGATGAGCAGTTCTTC. Translation: CASSPTSGVKTLDEQFF.